One sample yielded the 4 T cell receptor beta chains listed below, sequenced in a study of blood T cell repertoires in COVID-19. The protocol was immunoSEQ multiplex PCR, while the TCRdb copy is restricted to in-frame clones and leaves out a portion. The sample includes 290,000 or so clones, 65% to 90% seen only once; the top ten take roughly 5%. The material sequenced was peripheral blood. The receptors come from a man between 50 and 59 years old with active or convalescent COVID-19.

The CDR3 reads CASSERVWELFF. Here the CDR3 DNA reads TGTGCCAGCAGTGAACGGGTCTGGGAGCTGTTTTTT. The rearrangement links TRBV6-1 to TRBJ2-2; D remains ambiguous. Germline V CDR1 and CDR2: MNHNS, SASEGT. V lost 2 bases and J 9 bases, leaving 7 bases between the germline ends. This CDR3 spans 12 amino acids.

V usage is TRBV28 and J usage is TRBJ2-1; maybe TRBD2 (5 bases). V was clipped by 6 bases and J by 0 bases, with 15 bases between them. This CDR3 region has 16 residues. Germline CDR1 and CDR2: MDHEN and SYDVKM. The CDR3 region has the DNA TGTGCCAGCAGCGCGACTATCTTGAGCTCCTACAATGAGCAGTTCTTC. Protein product: CASSATILSSYNEQFF.

The CDR3 region has the DNA TGTGCCAGCAGTTATAGCGGGGACGGGACCGGGGAGCTGTTTTTT. Amino acid sequence: CASSYSGDGTGELFF. The gene calls are TRBV2 and TRBJ2-2; TRBD2 matches at 8 bases. V lost 5 bases to trimming and J lost 5 bases; unmatched junction nucleotides: 7. The length of the CDR3 is 15 residues. Germline V lookup: CDR1 SNHLY, CDR2 FYNNEI. The full variable domain, completed using reference TRBV2 and TRBJ2-2, is EPEVTQTPSHQVTQMGQEVILRCVPISNHLYFYWYRQILGQKVEFLVSFYNNEISEKSEIFDDQFSVERPDGSNFTLKIRSTKLEDSAMYFCASSYSGDGTGELFFGEGSRLTVL.

The rearrangement joins TRBV30 to TRBJ1-2; D gene uncertain. The CDR3 totals 13 residues. Germline assignment: CDR1 GTSNPN and CDR2 SVGIG (reference sequence). Trimming took off 2 bases at V and 2 bases at J, with 9 bases between the two ends. CDR3 bases: TGTGCCTGGAGTCGGCTGAGGAACTATGGCTACACCTTC. Translation: CAWSRLRNYGYTF.